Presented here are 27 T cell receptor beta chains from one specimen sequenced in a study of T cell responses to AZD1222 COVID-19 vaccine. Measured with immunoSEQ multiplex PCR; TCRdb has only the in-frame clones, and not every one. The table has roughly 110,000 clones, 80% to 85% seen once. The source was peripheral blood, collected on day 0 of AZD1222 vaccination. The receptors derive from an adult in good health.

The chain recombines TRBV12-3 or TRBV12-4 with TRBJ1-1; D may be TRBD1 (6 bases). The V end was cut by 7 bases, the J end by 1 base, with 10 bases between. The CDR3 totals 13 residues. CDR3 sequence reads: CASKGGWNTEAFF. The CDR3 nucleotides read TGTGCCAGCAAGGGGGGGTGGAACACTGAAGCTTTCTTT.

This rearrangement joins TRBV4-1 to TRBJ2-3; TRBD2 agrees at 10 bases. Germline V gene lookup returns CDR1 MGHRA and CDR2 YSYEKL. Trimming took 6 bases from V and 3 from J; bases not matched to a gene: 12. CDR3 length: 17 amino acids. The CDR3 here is CASRHNLAGERTDTQYF. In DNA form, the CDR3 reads TGCGCCAGCAGACATAACCTAGCGGGAGAGAGGACAGATACGCAGTATTTT.

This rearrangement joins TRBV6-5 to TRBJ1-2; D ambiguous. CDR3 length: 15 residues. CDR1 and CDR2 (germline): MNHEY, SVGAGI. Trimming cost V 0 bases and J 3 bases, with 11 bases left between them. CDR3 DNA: TGTGCCAGCAGTTACTCCCGGAATGGAGACTATGGCTACACCTTC. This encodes CASSYSRNGDYGYTF.

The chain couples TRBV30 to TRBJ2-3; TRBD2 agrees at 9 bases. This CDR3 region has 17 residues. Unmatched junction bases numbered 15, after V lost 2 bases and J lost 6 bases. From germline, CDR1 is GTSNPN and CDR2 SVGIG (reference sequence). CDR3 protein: CAWSPYRGAGGRDTQYF. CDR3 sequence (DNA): TGTGCCTGGAGTCCATATAGGGGAGCGGGGGGCCGGGATACGCAGTATTTT. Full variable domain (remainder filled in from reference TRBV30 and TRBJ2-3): SQTIHQWPATLVQPVGSPLSLECTVEGTSNPNLYWYRQAAGRGLQLLFYSVGIGQISSEVPQNLSASRPQDRQFILSSKKLLLSDSGFYLCAWSPYRGAGGRDTQYFGPGTRLTVL.

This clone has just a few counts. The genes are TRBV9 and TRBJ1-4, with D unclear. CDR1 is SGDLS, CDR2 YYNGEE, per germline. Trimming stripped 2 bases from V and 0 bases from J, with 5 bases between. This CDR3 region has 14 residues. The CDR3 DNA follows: TGTGCCAGCAGCGTGCATGCAACTAATGAAAAACTGTTTTTT. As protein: CASSVHATNEKLFF.

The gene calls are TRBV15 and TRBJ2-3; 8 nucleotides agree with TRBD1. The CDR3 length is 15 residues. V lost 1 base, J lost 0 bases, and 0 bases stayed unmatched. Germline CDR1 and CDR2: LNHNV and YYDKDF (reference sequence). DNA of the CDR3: TGTGCCACCAGCAGAGGACAGGGGAGCACAGATACGCAGTATTTT. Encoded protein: CATSRGQGSTDTQYF.

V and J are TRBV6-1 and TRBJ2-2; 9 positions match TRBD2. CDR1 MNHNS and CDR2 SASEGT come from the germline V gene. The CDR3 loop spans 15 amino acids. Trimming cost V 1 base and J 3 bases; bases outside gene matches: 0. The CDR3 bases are TGTGCCAGCAGTGAAGGGACTAGCGACACCGGGGAGCTGTTTTTT. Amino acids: CASSEGTSDTGELFF.

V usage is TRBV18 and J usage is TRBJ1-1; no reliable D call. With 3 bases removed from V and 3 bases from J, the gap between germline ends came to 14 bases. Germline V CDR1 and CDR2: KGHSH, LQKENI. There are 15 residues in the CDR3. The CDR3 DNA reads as TGTGCCAGCTCACCTCCCTCAAGGGATGACACTGAAGCTTTCTTT. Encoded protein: CASSPPSRDDTEAFF.

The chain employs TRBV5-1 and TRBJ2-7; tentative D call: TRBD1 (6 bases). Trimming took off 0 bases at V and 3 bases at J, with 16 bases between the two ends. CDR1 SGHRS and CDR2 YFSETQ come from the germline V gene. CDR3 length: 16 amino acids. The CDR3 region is CASSLEGLGRGYEQYF. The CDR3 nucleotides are TGCGCCAGCAGCTTGGAGGGCTTAGGCAGGGGCTACGAGCAGTACTTC.

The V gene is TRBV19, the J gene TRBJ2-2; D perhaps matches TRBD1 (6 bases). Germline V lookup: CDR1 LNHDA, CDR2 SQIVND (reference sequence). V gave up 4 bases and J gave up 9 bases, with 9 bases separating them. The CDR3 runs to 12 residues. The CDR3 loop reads CASSTGVRELFF. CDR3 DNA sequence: TGTGCCAGTAGTACAGGGGTTCGGGAGCTGTTTTTT.

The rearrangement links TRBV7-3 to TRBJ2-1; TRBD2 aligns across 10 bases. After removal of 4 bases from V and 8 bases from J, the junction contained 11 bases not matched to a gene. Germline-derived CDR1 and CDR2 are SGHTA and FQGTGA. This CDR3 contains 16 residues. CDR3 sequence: CASSSDPSGSPHEQFF. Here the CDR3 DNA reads TGTGCCAGCAGCTCCGACCCTAGCGGGAGTCCACATGAGCAGTTCTTC.

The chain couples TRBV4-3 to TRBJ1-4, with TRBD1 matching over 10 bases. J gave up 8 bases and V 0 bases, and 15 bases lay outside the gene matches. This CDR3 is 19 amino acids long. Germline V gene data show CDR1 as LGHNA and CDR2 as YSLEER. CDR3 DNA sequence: TGCGCCAGCAGCCAAGAAGTAATTGGGACAGGGGCTCCTGGGGAAAAACTGTTTTTT. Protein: CASSQEVIGTGAPGEKLFF.

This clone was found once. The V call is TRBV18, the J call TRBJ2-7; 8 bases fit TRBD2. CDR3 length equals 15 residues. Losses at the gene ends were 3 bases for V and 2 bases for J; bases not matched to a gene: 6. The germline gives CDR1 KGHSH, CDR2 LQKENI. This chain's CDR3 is CASSPGLVRTYEQYF. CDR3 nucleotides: TGTGCCAGCTCACCGGGACTAGTGAGAACCTACGAGCAGTACTTC.

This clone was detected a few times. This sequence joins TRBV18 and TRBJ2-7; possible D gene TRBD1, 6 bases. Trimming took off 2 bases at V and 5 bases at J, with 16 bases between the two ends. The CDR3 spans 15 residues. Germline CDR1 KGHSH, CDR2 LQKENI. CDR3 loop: CASSPVAGAMDEQYF. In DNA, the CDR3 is TGTGCCAGCTCACCAGTCGCAGGGGCAATGGACGAGCAGTACTTC.

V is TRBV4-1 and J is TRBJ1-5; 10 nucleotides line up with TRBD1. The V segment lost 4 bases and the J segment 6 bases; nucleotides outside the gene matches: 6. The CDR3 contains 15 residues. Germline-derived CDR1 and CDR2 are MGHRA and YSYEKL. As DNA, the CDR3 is TGCGCCAGCAGCCGTGGGACAGGGGTCGGTCAGCCCCAGCATTTT. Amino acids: CASSRGTGVGQPQHF.

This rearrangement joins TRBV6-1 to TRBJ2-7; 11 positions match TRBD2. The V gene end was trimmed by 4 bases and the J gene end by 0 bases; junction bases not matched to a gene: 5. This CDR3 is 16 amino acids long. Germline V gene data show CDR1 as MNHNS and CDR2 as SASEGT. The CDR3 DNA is TGTGCCAGCAGTGGAACCGGGACTAGCGGCTCCTACGAGCAGTACTTC. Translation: CASSGTGTSGSYEQYF.

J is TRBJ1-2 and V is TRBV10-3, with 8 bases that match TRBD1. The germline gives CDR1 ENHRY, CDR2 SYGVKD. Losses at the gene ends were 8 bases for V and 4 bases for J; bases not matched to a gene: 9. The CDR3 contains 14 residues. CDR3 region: CAIWSQGAGYGYTF. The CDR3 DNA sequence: TGTGCCATCTGGTCTCAGGGGGCGGGCTATGGCTACACCTTC.

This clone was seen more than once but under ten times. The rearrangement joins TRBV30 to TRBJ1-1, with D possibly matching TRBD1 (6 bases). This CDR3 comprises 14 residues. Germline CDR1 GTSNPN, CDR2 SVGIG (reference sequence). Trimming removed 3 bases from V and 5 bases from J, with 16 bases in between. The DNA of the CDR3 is TGTGCCTGGAGGACAAACAGGGAGGAGACTGAAGCTTTCTTT. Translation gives CAWRTNREETEAFF.

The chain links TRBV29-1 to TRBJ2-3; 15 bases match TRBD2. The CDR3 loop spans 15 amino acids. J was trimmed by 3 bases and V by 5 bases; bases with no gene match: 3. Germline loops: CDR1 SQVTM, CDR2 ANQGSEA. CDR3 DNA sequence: TGCAGCGTTCCCGGACTAGCGGGAGGGACAGATACGCAGTATTTT. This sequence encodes CSVPGLAGGTDTQYF.

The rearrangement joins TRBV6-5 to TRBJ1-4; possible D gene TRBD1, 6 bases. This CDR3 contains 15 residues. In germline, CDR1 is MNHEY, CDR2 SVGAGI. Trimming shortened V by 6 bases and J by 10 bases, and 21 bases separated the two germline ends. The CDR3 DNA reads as TGTGCCAGCAGGGAGCGCGGGGGGGCCCAGGGAAAACTGTTTTTT. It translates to CASRERGGAQGKLFF.

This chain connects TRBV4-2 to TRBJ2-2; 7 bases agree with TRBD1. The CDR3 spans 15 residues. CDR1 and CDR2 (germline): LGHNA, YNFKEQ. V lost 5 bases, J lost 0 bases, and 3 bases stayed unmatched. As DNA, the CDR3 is TGTGCCAGCAGCTCGACAGGGCCGAACACCGGGGAGCTGTTTTTT. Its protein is CASSSTGPNTGELFF.

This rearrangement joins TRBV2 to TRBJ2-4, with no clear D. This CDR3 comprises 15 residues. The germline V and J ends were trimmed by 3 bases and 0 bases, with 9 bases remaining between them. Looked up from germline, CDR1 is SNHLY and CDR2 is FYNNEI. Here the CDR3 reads CASSEVLLAKNIQYF. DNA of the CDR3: TGTGCCAGCAGTGAGGTGTTGTTAGCCAAAAACATTCAGTACTTC.

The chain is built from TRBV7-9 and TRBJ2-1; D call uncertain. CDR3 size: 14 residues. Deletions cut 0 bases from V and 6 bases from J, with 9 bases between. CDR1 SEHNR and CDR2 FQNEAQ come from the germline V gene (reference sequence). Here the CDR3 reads CASSLAYAPNEQFF. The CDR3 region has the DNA TGTGCCAGCAGCTTAGCTTACGCGCCCAATGAGCAGTTCTTC.

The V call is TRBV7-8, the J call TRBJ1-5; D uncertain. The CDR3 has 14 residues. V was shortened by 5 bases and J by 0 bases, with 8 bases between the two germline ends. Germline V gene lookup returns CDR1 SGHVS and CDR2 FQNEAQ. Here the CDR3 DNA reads TGTGCCAGCAGCCAGACTGGTAGCAATCAGCCCCAGCATTTT. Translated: CASSQTGSNQPQHF.

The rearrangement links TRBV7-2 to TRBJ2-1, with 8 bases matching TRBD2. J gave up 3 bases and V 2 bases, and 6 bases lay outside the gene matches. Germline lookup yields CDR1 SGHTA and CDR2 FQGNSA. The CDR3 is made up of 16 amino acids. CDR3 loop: CASSLYLSGDYNEQFF. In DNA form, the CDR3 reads TGTGCCAGCAGCTTATACCTTAGCGGGGACTACAATGAGCAGTTCTTC.

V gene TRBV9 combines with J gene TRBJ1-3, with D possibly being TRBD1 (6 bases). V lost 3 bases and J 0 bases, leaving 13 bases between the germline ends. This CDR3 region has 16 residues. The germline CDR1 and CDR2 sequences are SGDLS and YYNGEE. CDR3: CASSEQGRSSGNTIYF. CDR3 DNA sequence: TGTGCCAGCAGCGAACAGGGAAGGAGCTCTGGAAACACCATATATTTT.

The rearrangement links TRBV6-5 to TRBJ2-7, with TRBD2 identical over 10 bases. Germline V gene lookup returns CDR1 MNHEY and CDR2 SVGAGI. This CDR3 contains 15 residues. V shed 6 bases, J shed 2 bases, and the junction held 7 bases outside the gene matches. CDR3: CASSRSGGPAYEQYF. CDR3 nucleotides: TGTGCCAGCAGCCGTAGCGGGGGGCCTGCCTACGAGCAGTACTTC.